Presented here are 23 T cell receptor beta chains from one specimen sequenced in a study of CD8+ T cells in alopecia areata. The sequencing template was cDNA reverse transcribed from extracted RNA. Libraries were prepared by immunoSEQ multiplex PCR; TCRdb keeps only in-frame clonotypes and omits some of them. Of about 160,000 clones in the sample, roughly 60% were seen once. Treatment reported: oral pan-JAK inhibitor, 5-10 mg twice daily. Sequenced material: CD4+ T cells sorted from blood, taken at week 24, from a patient treated with tofacitinib. The receptor set was obtained from a human donor with alopecia areata.

This rearrangement joins TRBV18 to TRBJ1-6; D uncertain. CDR1 is KGHSH, CDR2 LQKENI, per germline. The V gene lost 8 bases and the J gene lost 7 bases, with 15 bases spanning the gap. This CDR3 has 14 residues. The CDR3 here is CASRSDVLNSPLHF. CDR3 sequence (DNA): TGTGCCAGCCGATCGGACGTACTCAATTCACCCCTCCACTTT.

The rearrangement uses TRBV5-6 and TRBJ2-7; D gene unclear. Germline values: CDR1 SGHDT, CDR2 YYEEEE. V dropped 2 bases and J dropped 3 bases, with 6 bases sitting between them. This CDR3 region has 12 residues. The CDR3, as DNA: TGTGCCAGCAGCTTAGGCTACTACGAGCAGTACTTC. Protein sequence: CASSLGYYEQYF.

This clone has just a few counts. The chain joins TRBV9 to TRBJ2-3; 9 bases align to TRBD2. This CDR3 has 13 amino acids. V dropped 9 bases and J dropped 5; count of bases not matched to a gene: 7. Germline values: CDR1 SGDLS, CDR2 YYNGEE. The CDR3 reads CATGGGGKDTQYF. CDR3 in DNA: TGTGCCACCGGCGGGGGGGGAAAAGATACGCAGTATTTT.

This clone was picked up a small number of times. This chain uses TRBV30 with TRBJ2-1; unclear D gene. The germline CDR1 and CDR2 sequences are GTSNPN and SVGIG (reference sequence). The CDR3 runs 10 residues. V lost 8 bases to trimming and J lost 4 bases, with 6 bases between them. In DNA, the CDR3 is TGTGCCCTGGGTTACAATGAGCAGTTCTTC. This codes for CALGYNEQFF.

This chain uses TRBV29-1 with TRBJ2-7; TRBD2 matches at 7 bases. The V and J ends lost 1 base and 0 bases, in that order; junction bases with no gene match: 6. Germline lookup yields CDR1 SQVTM and CDR2 ANQGSEA. This CDR3 spans 15 amino acids. CDR3 amino acids: CSVEVLAETSYEQYF. The CDR3 region has the DNA TGCAGCGTTGAAGTCCTAGCGGAGACCTCCTACGAGCAGTACTTC.

Only a few counts were recorded for this clone. The gene calls are TRBV7-9 and TRBJ2-2, with D unclear. CDR1 is SEHNR, CDR2 FQNEAQ, per germline (reference sequence). This CDR3 is built from 12 residues. V lost 4 bases, J lost 5 bases, and 5 bases lay in between. The CDR3, as DNA: TGTGCCAGCAGCTCCGATACCGGGGAGCTGTTTTTT. It specifies CASSSDTGELFF.

This clone was counted a few times. The chain is built from TRBV6-1 and TRBJ1-4; D call uncertain. The CDR3 contains 20 residues. The V gene lost 3 bases and the J gene lost 4 bases, with 27 bases spanning the gap. The germline gives CDR1 MNHNS, CDR2 SASEGT. CDR3 in amino acids: CASSDRLAPSEDRDNEKLFF. DNA for the CDR3: TGTGCCAGCAGTGATCGTTTGGCTCCATCTGAGGACCGTGATAATGAAAAACTGTTTTTT.

The chain links TRBV4-1 to TRBJ2-5; 7 bases align to TRBD1. Germline CDR1 MGHRA, CDR2 YSYEKL. The junction had 18 bases not matched to a gene; V was cut back by 1 base and J by 10 bases. The CDR3 is 17 amino acids. The CDR3 region has the DNA TGCGCCAGCAGCCAAGTTTTAACAGGGCGAACTCAGGGGGTCCAGTACTTC. Residues: CASSQVLTGRTQGVQYF.

This chain links TRBV6-6 with TRBJ1-1; unclear D gene. Trimming pared 0 bases from V and 6 bases from J, leaving 5 bases between. The CDR3 spans 12 residues. The germline V gene encodes CDR1 MNHNY and CDR2 SVGAGI (reference sequence). The CDR3 spells CASSYSGAEAFF. As DNA, the CDR3 is TGTGCCAGCAGTTACTCGGGTGCTGAAGCTTTCTTT.

The chain combines TRBV30 with TRBJ2-2; 8 bases fit TRBD2. CDR3 size: 13 residues. Germline V gives CDR1 GTSNPN, CDR2 SVGIG (reference sequence). With 4 bases clipped from V and 6 bases from J, the junction kept 4 bases outside the gene matches. The CDR3 coding sequence is TGTGCCTGGATCGACGGGGGGGCCGGGGAGCTGTTTTTT. Translating gives CAWIDGGAGELFF.

The chain is built from TRBV23-1 and TRBJ1-5, with 8 positions matching TRBD1. TRBV23-1 is classed as an ORF, of uncertain function. The CDR3 contains 14 residues. CDR3 region: CAFHPGQANQPQHF. In nucleotides, the CDR3 is TGCGCATTCCACCCGGGACAGGCCAATCAGCCCCAGCATTTT.

The chain recombines TRBV2 with TRBJ2-7, with 11 bases that match TRBD2. The junction had 1 base not matched to a gene; V was cut back by 0 bases and J by 6 bases. Germline assignment: CDR1 SNHLY and CDR2 FYNNEI. The length of the CDR3 is 14 residues. The CDR3 DNA sequence: TGTGCCAGCAGTGAAGCCCTAGCGGGGGGCGAGCAGTACTTC. Its protein product is CASSEALAGGEQYF. Based on the CDR3 plus reference TRBV2 and TRBJ2-7, the full variable domain is EPEVTQTPSHQVTQMGQEVILRCVPISNHLYFYWYRQILGQKVEFLVSFYNNEISEKSEIFDDQFSVERPDGSNFTLKIRSTKLEDSAMYFCASSEALAGGEQYFGPGTRLTVT.

The rearrangement joins TRBV4-2 to TRBJ2-5; 13 bases line up with TRBD2. Germline V gene data show CDR1 as LGHNA and CDR2 as YNFKEQ. The V and J ends lost 4 bases and 3 bases, in that order; junction bases with no gene match: 2. The CDR3 totals 15 residues. CDR3 sequence: CASSLGTSGKETQYF. As DNA, the CDR3 is TGTGCCAGCAGCCTTGGGACTAGCGGGAAAGAGACCCAGTACTTC.

This clone was found many times. The V call is TRBV5-1, the J call TRBJ1-5, with no clear D. The V gene lost 5 bases and the J gene lost 10 bases, with 16 bases spanning the gap. The CDR3 is 13 residues long. Germline V CDR1 and CDR2: SGHRS, YFSETQ. CDR3 protein: CASRDTSNGPQHF. CDR3 DNA sequence: TGCGCCAGCAGAGATACGAGTAATGGACCCCAGCATTTT. The complete variable domain, with remaining parts taken from reference TRBV5-1 and TRBJ1-5, reads KAGVTQTPRYLIKTRGQQVTLSCSPISGHRSVSWYQQTPGQGLQFLFEYFSETQRNKGNFPGRFSGRQFSNSRSEMNVSTLELGDSALYLCASRDTSNGPQHFGDGTRLSIL.

This chain joins TRBV4-1 and TRBJ1-5; D is undetermined. Trimming took off 4 bases at V and 0 bases at J, with 13 bases between the two ends. The CDR3 runs to 16 residues. Germline-derived CDR1 and CDR2 are MGHRA and YSYEKL. CDR3 protein: CASSPLAGNSNQPQHF. In nucleotides, the CDR3 is TGCGCCAGCAGCCCCTTAGCAGGAAATAGCAATCAGCCCCAGCATTTT.

The rearrangement uses TRBV29-1 and TRBJ1-2; 10 bases are a match to TRBD1. The V segment lost 4 bases and the J segment 7 bases; nucleotides outside the gene matches: 6. CDR1 and CDR2 (germline): SQVTM, ANQGSEA. The CDR3 consists of 13 residues. CDR3 in amino acids: CSVAGTGATGYTF. Here the CDR3 DNA reads TGCAGCGTTGCCGGGACAGGGGCTACTGGCTACACCTTC.

This rearrangement joins TRBV30 to TRBJ2-5; the D is unclear. Germline V gene lookup returns CDR1 GTSNPN and CDR2 SVGIG (reference sequence). There are 13 residues in the CDR3. Trimming shortened V by 0 bases and J by 2 bases, and 7 bases separated the two germline ends. The CDR3: CAWSVQAQETQYF. CDR3 DNA: TGTGCCTGGAGTGTCCAGGCGCAAGAGACCCAGTACTTC.

The chain carries TRBV7-2 and TRBJ2-7; a weak D match, TRBD1 (5 bases). This CDR3 has 15 amino acids. The germline CDR1 and CDR2 sequences are SGHTA and FQGNSA. V was trimmed by 5 bases and J by 6 bases, leaving 20 bases between them. CDR3 region: CASSRGVDRFAEQYF. CDR3 DNA sequence: TGTGCCAGCAGCCGTGGGGTCGACAGATTCGCCGAGCAGTACTTC.

The chain couples TRBV15 to TRBJ1-3, with D perhaps matching TRBD1 (5 bases). Germline lookup yields CDR1 LNHNV and CDR2 YYDKDF (reference sequence). The V and J ends lost 0 bases and 7 bases respectively, with 13 bases between them. This CDR3 has 15 residues. The CDR3 bases are TGTGCCACCAGCAGAGACCGGGGCGCGTCGAACACCATATATTTT. It specifies CATSRDRGASNTIYF.

This rearrangement joins TRBV4-1 to TRBJ2-3, with TRBD2 identical over 10 bases. Germline V gives CDR1 MGHRA, CDR2 YSYEKL. The CDR3 has 16 residues. Unmatched junction bases numbered 5, after V lost 0 bases and J lost 5 bases. The chain's CDR3 is CASSQDPGLALDTQYF. CDR3 coding DNA: TGCGCCAGCAGCCAAGATCCGGGACTAGCGTTAGATACGCAGTATTTT.

This clone was picked up many times. The gene calls are TRBV5-6 and TRBJ2-1; D is possibly TRBD1 (5 bases). Deletions cut 1 base from V and 4 bases from J, with 9 bases between. The V gene's germline CDR1 is SGHDT and CDR2 YYEEEE. The CDR3 extends over 14 amino acids. Here the CDR3 reads CASSLPDKYNEQFF. The CDR3 nucleotides are TGTGCCAGCAGCTTGCCGGACAAGTACAATGAGCAGTTCTTC.

Details on this clone: Germline and junction disagree at one end, which may indicate a read error. V usage is TRBV7-2 and J usage is TRBJ2-3; D may correspond to TRBD1 or TRBD2 (5 bases each). Looked up from germline, CDR1 is SGHTA and CDR2 is FQGNSA. The CDR3 totals 11 residues. In nucleotides, the CDR3 is TGTGCCAGCAGCTTATTTGGGACGAACCATTTT. It yields the protein CASSLFGTNHF.

The chain recombines TRBV30 with TRBJ1-4; TRBD1 matches at 7 bases. Trimming cost V 0 bases and J 7 bases; bases outside gene matches: 5. This CDR3 region has 14 residues. CDR1 GTSNPN and CDR2 SVGIG come from the germline V gene (reference sequence). DNA of the CDR3: TGTGCCTGGAGTGTTATGACAGGGACTGAAAAACTGTTTTTT. Protein: CAWSVMTGTEKLFF.